These 17 T cell receptor beta chains came from one sample sequenced in a study of cytomegalovirus exposure and HLA in healthy donors. Clones were read by immunoSEQ multiplex PCR, and TCRdb kept only the in-frame ones, dropping some. The sample lists some 100,000 clones; about 90% were seen once. Sample: PBMCs. The receptor source for this set is a woman aged 18-30 years in good health and CMV-seronegative.

This chain joins TRBV10-2 and TRBJ2-1; D gene unclear. Germline V lookup: CDR1 WSHSY, CDR2 SAAADI. The CDR3 has 17 amino acids. The V gene lost 2 bases and the J gene lost 0 bases, with 14 bases spanning the gap. The CDR3 DNA reads TGCGCCAGCAGTGAGGGGTTCGGAGCGCTCTCCTACAATGAGCAGTTCTTC. Its translation: CASSEGFGALSYNEQFF.

The chain carries TRBV4-2 and TRBJ1-2; a possible D gene is TRBD1 (6 bases). The V and J ends lost 0 bases and 2 bases respectively, with 16 bases between them. The CDR3 is made up of 17 amino acids. Germline V gene lookup returns CDR1 LGHNA and CDR2 YNFKEQ. The CDR3 bases are TGTGCCAGCAGCCAAGATACAGGGATATTGGGAAACTATGGCTACACCTTC. Its protein is CASSQDTGILGNYGYTF.

V usage is TRBV6-5 and J usage is TRBJ2-7; perhaps TRBD1 as D (5 bases). Germline V gene lookup returns CDR1 MNHEY and CDR2 SVGAGI. Trimming took 0 bases from V and 12 from J, leaving 15 bases between them. CDR3 length: 13 amino acids. The DNA for the CDR3 is TGTGCCAGCAGTTACTCTGAGTTGGGAACAGGGTACTTC. It translates to CASSYSELGTGYF.

This chain links TRBV7-9 with TRBJ2-5, with TRBD1 matching 9 bases. CDR3 length equals 13 residues. The germline CDR1 and CDR2 sequences are SEHNR and FQNEAQ (reference sequence). V was clipped by 6 bases and J by 4 bases; unmatched bases: 3. The CDR3 here is CASSSDRGETQYF. CDR3 nucleotides: TGTGCCAGCAGTTCGGACAGGGGAGAGACCCAGTACTTC.

The chain recombines TRBV27 with TRBJ2-1; D perhaps matches TRBD2 (6 bases). Between the trimmed V and J ends, which lost 2 bases and 4 bases, there was a span of 9 bases. The CDR3 runs 14 residues. CDR1 and CDR2 (germline): MNHEY, SMNVEV (reference sequence). The DNA for the CDR3 is TGTGCCAGCAGTTTACGGGGGACTTACAATGAGCAGTTCTTC. It translates to CASSLRGTYNEQFF.

This chain connects TRBV27 to TRBJ2-5; 7 bases are a match to TRBD2. V was clipped by 3 bases and J by 5 bases; unmatched bases: 12. Looked up from germline, CDR1 is MNHEY and CDR2 is SMNVEV (reference sequence). The CDR3 consists of 16 residues. The CDR3 here is CASSFGASGGVETQYF. The CDR3, as DNA: TGTGCCAGCAGTTTTGGGGCCTCGGGGGGAGTTGAGACCCAGTACTTC.

This chain links TRBV7-3 with TRBJ2-1; TRBD2 matches at 13 bases. Trimming took 2 bases from V and 6 from J; bases not matched to a gene: 4. The CDR3 is made up of 16 amino acids. Germline V gives CDR1 SGHTA, CDR2 FQGTGA. CDR3 in DNA: TGTGCCAGCAGCTTAGGACTAGCGGGAGTTAGCAATGAGCAGTTCTTC. Amino acid sequence: CASSLGLAGVSNEQFF.

This chain connects TRBV5-1 to TRBJ2-2; 15 bases align to TRBD2. V lost 4 bases, J lost 5 bases, and 6 bases stayed unmatched. Looked up from germline, CDR1 is SGHRS and CDR2 is YFSETQ. The CDR3 extends over 17 amino acids. The CDR3 reads CASSRTSGRAKTGELFF. The CDR3 nucleotides are TGCGCCAGCAGCCGGACTAGCGGGAGGGCCAAAACCGGGGAGCTGTTTTTT.

The rearrangement links TRBV7-8 to TRBJ2-3, with 13 bases aligning to TRBD2. This CDR3 contains 17 residues. The V gene end was trimmed by 3 bases and the J gene end by 0 bases; junction bases not matched to a gene: 3. The germline CDR1 and CDR2 sequences are SGHVS and FQNEAQ. CDR3 in amino acids: CASSFGLAGASTDTQYF. In nucleotides, the CDR3 is TGTGCCAGCAGCTTCGGACTAGCGGGGGCCAGCACAGATACGCAGTATTTT. Full variable domain (outside the CDR3, taken from reference TRBV7-8 and TRBJ2-3): GAGVSQSPRYKVAKRGQDVALRCDPISGHVSLFWYQQALGQGPEFLTYFQNEAQLDKSGLPSDRFFAERPEGSVSTLKIQRTQQEDSAVYLCASSFGLAGASTDTQYFGPGTRLTVL.

V and J are TRBV4-3 and TRBJ1-1; 9 bases line up with TRBD1. The germline CDR1 and CDR2 sequences are LGHNA and YSLEER. V shed 1 base and J 5 bases; nucleotides not matched to a gene: 5. This CDR3 has 15 residues. The CDR3 spells CASSQGDRVGTEAFF. For the CDR3, the DNA is TGCGCCAGCAGCCAAGGGGACAGGGTAGGGACTGAAGCTTTCTTT.

J is TRBJ2-6 and V is TRBV4-3, with 8 positions matching TRBD2. CDR3 length: 15 amino acids. CDR1 is LGHNA and CDR2 is YSLEER in the germline V gene. V lost 8 bases, J lost 2 bases, and 5 bases stayed unmatched. CDR3 DNA sequence: TGCGCCAGCCACCCGGGGGGGGCTGGGGCCAACGTCCTGACTTTC. It translates to CASHPGGAGANVLTF.

This chain uses TRBV27 with TRBJ2-7; maybe TRBD1 (6 bases). Germline V CDR1 and CDR2: MNHEY, SMNVEV (reference sequence). Trimming stripped 1 base from V and 7 bases from J, with 14 bases between. This CDR3 spans 14 amino acids. The DNA of the CDR3 is TGTGCCAGCAGTTTATGGGGGCTTAATGGAGAGCAGTACTTC. Amino acids: CASSLWGLNGEQYF.

The table lists this clone with a few counts. The V and J genes are TRBV6-1 and TRBJ1-1, with D uncertain. Germline V CDR1 and CDR2: MNHNS, SASEGT. This CDR3 contains 16 residues. Deletions cut 2 bases from V and 1 base from J, with 14 bases between. As DNA, the CDR3 is TGTGCCAGCAGTGAAACCTGGCCCTGGCCGAACACTGAAGCTTTCTTT. It encodes CASSETWPWPNTEAFF.

Only one count was recorded for this clone. The rearrangement joins TRBV2 to TRBJ2-2; 9 nucleotides agree with TRBD1. With V trimmed by 10 bases and J by 2 bases, 5 bases remained unmatched. The CDR3 contains 14 residues. CDR1 is SNHLY and CDR2 is FYNNEI in the germline V gene. CDR3 sequence: CATGQGFNTGELFF. The CDR3, as DNA: TGTGCCACTGGACAGGGGTTCAACACCGGGGAGCTGTTTTTT.

The V gene is TRBV30, the J gene TRBJ2-1; 9 bases agree with TRBD2. V was pared by 3 bases and J by 5 bases, with 5 bases of the junction left unmatched. Germline V CDR1 and CDR2: GTSNPN, SVGIG (reference sequence). This CDR3 comprises 14 residues. The CDR3 DNA follows: TGTGCCTGGAGGGGACTAGCTCCCAACAATGAGCAGTTCTTC. Translating it yields CAWRGLAPNNEQFF.

V gene TRBV9 combines with J gene TRBJ1-2; 9 bases line up with TRBD1. Unmatched junction bases numbered 9, after V lost 3 bases and J lost 6 bases. CDR3 length: 15 residues. CDR1 is SGDLS, CDR2 YYNGEE, per germline. The CDR3 loop is CASSATGTGLDGYTF. CDR3 nucleotide sequence: TGTGCCAGCAGCGCCACCGGGACAGGGCTAGATGGCTACACCTTC.

This clone appeared a single time. The V gene is TRBV4-2, the J gene TRBJ1-3; D remains unclear. The germline V gene encodes CDR1 LGHNA and CDR2 YNFKEQ. The CDR3 is 12 amino acids. V lost 1 base and J 8 bases, leaving 6 bases between the germline ends. CDR3 DNA sequence: TGTGCCAGCAGCCAAGTGGCTCACACCATATATTTT. Translating it yields CASSQVAHTIYF.